These 3 T cell receptor beta chains were sequenced from one sample in a study of T cell responses to AZD1222 COVID-19 vaccine (dated by TCRdb to the early 2020s). The sample's time point label, decoded: baseline before first vaccination. The library relied on the immunoSEQ multiplex PCR assay. Entries here come from immuneACCESS through TCRdb and include only in-frame sequences with V and J called. Some clones fail to appear in such tables; in the studies checked, an unresolved V gene covers under half of the shortfall, and the cause of the remainder is unknown. A total of 150,000 or so clones appear in this sample, more than 85% of them only once. Over 7.5% of the sample comes from the top ten. Specimen: peripheral blood, collected on day 0 of AZD1222 vaccination. Every receptor here comes from an adult in good health.

The chain recombines TRBV28 with TRBJ1-5; D ambiguous. This CDR3 has 16 amino acids. The germline CDR1 and CDR2 sequences are MDHEN and SYDVKM. With 6 bases removed from V and 0 bases from J, the gap between germline ends came to 15 bases. The CDR3 DNA is TGTGCCAGCAGGTCTTTAACGGAGTTTAGCAATCAGCCCCAGCATTTT. This encodes CASRSLTEFSNQPQHF.

The gene calls are TRBV3-1 (or the pseudogene TRBV3-2) and TRBJ2-7; 12 bases are shared with TRBD1. The germline V gene encodes CDR1 LGHDT and CDR2 YNNKEL (reference sequence). After removal of 2 bases from V and 12 bases from J, the junction contained 11 bases not matched to a gene. This CDR3 is 15 amino acids long. CDR3 residues: CASSQTGTGGEFMYF. In DNA, the CDR3 is TGTGCCAGCAGCCAAACGGGGACAGGGGGCGAATTTATGTACTTC.

The rearrangement joins TRBV21-1 to TRBJ1-2; TRBD1, the D gene given by the table, was not confirmed from the DNA. TRBV21-1 is listed as a pseudogene. The CDR3 sequence is 17 residues long. The CDR3 loop is CASSVRGHPRSFYGYTF. CDR3 nucleotide sequence: TGTGCCAGCAGCGTTAGGGGGCACCCTCGTTCGTTTTATGGCTACACCTTC.